This T cell receptor beta chain came from a study of blood T cells in healthy people across ages. The CDR3 contains 17 residues. Germline V lookup: CDR1 SGHAT, CDR2 FQNNGV. The authors ran a second PCR of roughly 6 to 12 cycles using a sample-barcoded 5' primer and a J-beta primer mix. Via MiXCR, TCRdb re-called the 5' RACE reads, giving one row per CDR3 protein. The repertoire holds some 1.8 million distinct CDR3 sequences, with about two fifths as singletons. The sequence was collected from a human donor in good health. The chain carries TRBV11-2 and TRBJ2-7, with TRBD2 matching 9 bases. The J call may be incorrect, as the DNA end agrees better with TRBJ2-5. Material for sequencing was blood. CDR3 nucleotides: TGTGCCAGCAGCTTAGCGTTAGCGGGGGCGAGTGGAGAGACCCAGTACTTC. Its translation is CASSLALAGASGETQYF.